The clone carrying this T cell receptor beta chain was seen a single time. Its target is not known. The sample belongs to a study of cytomegalovirus exposure and HLA in healthy donors. Repertoires were generated with immunoSEQ multiplex PCR, while TCRdb's copy carries only in-frame clones and drops some. The profile shows 100,000 to 150,000 clones, 94% of them singletons. Whole-study results and caveats: It was around 160 TCR beta chains that were listed as cytomegalovirus-associated. Across donors, most TCRs were seen rarely, yet some public ones were widespread.

V was shortened by 3 bases and J by 7 bases, with 19 bases between the two germline ends. The germline gives CDR1 SNHLY, CDR2 FYNNEI. The CDR3 is made up of 16 amino acids. The donors were part of the approximately 120-subject validation cohort, which stood apart from the approximately 640-subject first cohort. The chain is built from TRBV2 and TRBJ2-1; possibly TRBD1 for D (7 bases). This sequence originates from a young woman in good health and CMV-seronegative. The sample was PBMCs. CDR3 sequence: CASSDAAGGFANEQFF. The CDR3 region has the DNA TGTGCCAGCAGTGACGCTGCAGGGGGGTTTGCAAATGAGCAGTTCTTC.